Listed below are T cell receptor beta chains from one sample, sequenced in a study of blood T cell repertoires in COVID-19. The method was immunoSEQ multiplex PCR; TCRdb's version includes in-frame clones alone and lacks a portion of them. The table has around 190,000 clones, roughly 75% seen once. Input material: peripheral blood. The receptors shown here come from a man aged 65 to 79 with active or convalescent COVID-19. Each CDR3 is given with its conserved first and last residue. The D gene is left open where the match is weak. Size is omitted from some rows. Given values are once, few, many or a class for expanded clones.

D	size	V	J	DNA	CDR3
TRBD2	NA	TRBV10-3	TRBJ2-7	TGTGCCATCAGTGAGTCCAAGCGGGGAAGCTCCTACGAGCAGTACTTC	CAISESKRGSSYEQYF
TRBD1	NA	TRBV28	TRBJ1-6	TGTGCCAGCACCTTGGGGACAGGGTATTCACCCCTCCACTTT	CASTLGTGYSPLHF
TRBD2	few	TRBV2	TRBJ2-7	TGTGCCAGCGGACTAGGCGTGGGGGAGCAGTACTTC	CASGLGVGEQYF
NA	NA	TRBV2	TRBJ1-1	TGTGCCAGCAGTGCGACCACCGCACGGGACACTGAAGCTTTCTTT	CASSATTARDTEAFF
TRBD1	NA	TRBV6-2/TRBV6-3	TRBJ2-7	TGTGCCAGCAGTTACAAAGTGGGACAGGACTACGAGCAGTACTTC	CASSYKVGQDYEQYF
NA	NA	TRBV18	TRBJ1-1	TGTGCCAGCTCCGATCGGCGGGATGAAGCTTTCTTT	CASSDRRDEAFF
TRBD1	NA	TRBV4-3	TRBJ1-4	TGCGCCAGCAGCCAAATGGGACAGGGTTATGAAAAACTGTTTTTT	CASSQMGQGYEKLFF
NA	NA	TRBV28	TRBJ1-5	TGTGCCAGCAATCTTCCCGGGAGGAACAATCAGCCCCAGCATTTT	CASNLPGRNNQPQHF
NA	NA	TRBV7-8	TRBJ1-2	TGTGCCAGCAGCTCTGCTGGCCCCTATGGCTACACCTTC	CASSSAGPYGYTF
TRBD1	NA	TRBV7-9	TRBJ2-5	TGTGCCAGCAGCTTCTTCCGGGACAGGGGACAAGAGACCCAGTACTTC	CASSFFRDRGQETQYF
NA	once	TRBV3-1/TRBV3-2	TRBJ2-1	TGTGCCAGCAGCCCTTCCGTAGGCCGGGAGAATGAGCAGTTCTTC	CASSPSVGRENEQFF
TRBD1	NA	TRBV3-1/TRBV3-2	TRBJ1-2	TGTGCCAGCAGCCAAGGACAGGGGCTCTATGGCTACACCTTC	CASSQGQGLYGYTF
NA	NA	TRBV10-3	TRBJ1-2	TGTGCCATCAGTGAAAAAGGGGGTTATGGCTACACCTTC	CAISEKGGYGYTF
TRBD1	NA	TRBV7-2	TRBJ1-2	TGTGCCAGCAGCTTTGGGCGGGACAGGGCTGGCTACACCTTC	CASSFGRDRAGYTF
NA	NA	TRBV28	TRBJ1-4	TGTGCCAGCAGTTTCTCCAAAACTAGGGAACCCGTATTAAAACTGTTTTTT	CASSFSKTREPVLKLFF
TRBD1	NA	TRBV6-5	TRBJ1-2	TGTGCCAGCAGTTCGGACAGGTCCAGAGGCTACACCTTC	CASSSDRSRGYTF
NA	NA	TRBV5-1	TRBJ2-2	TGCGCCAGCAGCCGAGACCCGCGGGCGGCGGGGGAGCTGTTTTTT	CASSRDPRAAGELFF
NA	NA	TRBV3-1/TRBV3-2	TRBJ2-5	TGTGCCAGCAGCCAAGTCGCCGGGAAAGAGACCCAGTACTTC	CASSQVAGKETQYF
TRBD2	NA	TRBV6-5	TRBJ2-3	TGTGCCAGCGGCCAGACTAGCGGGGGGCAGGATACGCAGTATTTT	CASGQTSGGQDTQYF
TRBD1	NA	TRBV18	TRBJ1-4	TGTGCCAGCTCCCAGGGGGCGCCTGAAAAACTGTTTTTT	CASSQGAPEKLFF
NA	NA	TRBV5-1	TRBJ2-3	TGCGCCAGCAGCTATACAGGGTCCGATACGCAGTATTTT	CASSYTGSDTQYF
NA	many	TRBV6-5	TRBJ2-1	TGTGCCAGCAGTAGGGGGTTGGGTGTTGAGCAGTTCTTC	CASSRGLGVEQFF
TRBD2	NA	TRBV3-1/TRBV3-2	TRBJ2-1	TGTGCCAGCAGCCAATCCCCGGGACTAGCGGGAGCCGAGGCTGAGCAGTTCTTC	CASSQSPGLAGAEAEQFF
NA	NA	TRBV9	TRBJ2-3	TGTGCCAGCAGCACCCTAGGGGAAAACACAGATACGCAGTATTTT	CASSTLGENTDTQYF
NA	NA	TRBV4-1	TRBJ1-2	TGCGCCAGCAGCCAAGCAACGAACAGGGCTTCCTATGGCTACACCTTC	CASSQATNRASYGYTF
NA	NA	TRBV11-2	TRBJ1-1	TGTGCCAGCAGCTCGAACATGAACACTGAAGCTTTCTTT	CASSSNMNTEAFF
NA	few	TRBV2	TRBJ2-7	TGTGCCAGCAAACCACGGGCCTACGAGCAGTACTTC	CASKPRAYEQYF
TRBD2	NA	TRBV29-1	TRBJ2-1	TGCAGCGTACCGTCGACTAGCGGGGGGGCCTACAATGAGCAGTTCTTC	CSVPSTSGGAYNEQFF
NA	NA	TRBV29-1	TRBJ2-5	TGCAGCGTTGTTCGGGGGGAGACCCAGTACTTC	CSVVRGETQYF
NA	NA	TRBV19	TRBJ2-2	TGTGCCAGTAGTATTTCCGACACGAACACCGGGGAGCTGTTTTTT	CASSISDTNTGELFF
NA	NA	TRBV18	TRBJ1-6	TGTGCCAGCTCACCGGGGGCCGACGGAAATTCACCCCTCCACTTT	CASSPGADGNSPLHF
TRBD2	NA	TRBV7-3	TRBJ2-7	TGTGCCAGCAGCTTATCGGGAGGGCCGACGATCGACGAGCAGTACTTC	CASSLSGGPTIDEQYF
TRBD1	NA	TRBV19	TRBJ2-6	TGTGCCAGTAGTCGACAGGGGACTTTCTCTGGGGCCAACGTCCTGACTTTC	CASSRQGTFSGANVLTF
TRBD1	NA	TRBV6-5	TRBJ1-2	TGTGCCACGGGACAGGGGGGCACCGTCTATGGCTACACCTTC	CATGQGGTVYGYTF
NA	NA	TRBV2	TRBJ1-1	TGTGCCAGCAGTGAAGAAAAGCTTGGGCAAGCTTTCTTT	CASSEEKLGQAFF
NA	NA	TRBV2	TRBJ2-3	TGTGCCAGCAGTGAGATGGGAGGCGGCACAGATACGCAGTATTTT	CASSEMGGGTDTQYF
NA	NA	TRBV6-5	TRBJ2-1	TGTGCCAGCAGCGAGCGATGGGTGGATGAGCAGTTCTTC	CASSERWVDEQFF
TRBD1	once	TRBV9	TRBJ1-1	TGTGCCAGCAGCCCTACCATACCGGGACAGGGGGCTGAAGCTTTCTTT	CASSPTIPGQGAEAFF
NA	NA	TRBV11-2	TRBJ2-5	TGTGCCAGTGGTCGCGGGACCCAAGAGACCCAGTACTTC	CASGRGTQETQYF
TRBD1	NA	TRBV5-1	TRBJ1-4	TGCGCCAGCAGCTGGTCCGGACAGGGGGCCAATGAAAAACTGTTTTTT	CASSWSGQGANEKLFF
TRBD1	once	TRBV9	TRBJ1-3	TGTGCCAGCACCCCGGGACAGGTATCTGGAAACACCATATATTTT	CASTPGQVSGNTIYF
TRBD2	NA	TRBV3-1/TRBV3-2	TRBJ2-1	TGTGCCAGCAGCCAAGGTTTTCGTAGCGGGGGGGATTACAATGAGCAGTTCTTC	CASSQGFRSGGDYNEQFF
NA	few	TRBV19	TRBJ2-3	TGTGCCAGTAGTATCGGTCTAGCCCCAGATACGCAGTATTTT	CASSIGLAPDTQYF
NA	NA	TRBV11-3	TRBJ1-3	TGTGCCAGCAGCTTAAATGGAGTCGGCACCATATATTTT	CASSLNGVGTIYF
NA	once	TRBV7-5	TRBJ1-1	TGTGCCAGAAGCCCCAATCGGGCTTTCTTT	CARSPNRAFF
NA	NA	TRBV5-4	TRBJ1-1	TGTGCCAGCAGCTTGGCTCACGGGAACACTGAAGCTTTCTTT	CASSLAHGNTEAFF
NA	NA	TRBV18	TRBJ1-1	TGTGCCAGCTCACAGGGGAGGGACACTGAAGCTTTCTTT	CASSQGRDTEAFF
TRBD1	NA	TRBV5-1	TRBJ2-3	TGCGCCAGCAGCCTGAAGGGACAGGACCCCGGGGATACGCAGTATTTT	CASSLKGQDPGDTQYF
TRBD1	NA	TRBV25-1	TRBJ1-2	TGTGCCAGCAGTGAAGGATGGGGACAGGGGGCGCGGAATGGCTACACCTTC	CASSEGWGQGARNGYTF
NA	NA	TRBV7-8	TRBJ2-5	TGTGCCAGCAGTCAAGGTGGGGGGGCGGAGGAGACCCAGTACTTC	CASSQGGGAEETQYF
TRBD2	NA	TRBV10-2	TRBJ2-5	TGCGCCAGCAGTCACTGGACTAGCGGACAAGAGACCCAGTACTTC	CASSHWTSGQETQYF
TRBD1	NA	TRBV7-9	TRBJ2-4	TGTGCCAGCAGCTTAAGACAGGGAAGGACGAAAAACATTCAGTACTTC	CASSLRQGRTKNIQYF
TRBD2	NA	TRBV19	TRBJ2-4	TGTGCCAGTCGTGGACTAGCGGGGTTGGCCAAAAACATTCAGTACTTC	CASRGLAGLAKNIQYF
NA	NA	TRBV21-1	TRBJ2-2	TGTGCCCCCGAAAGGGGAGCGGGAGTAGGCGGGGAGCTGTTTTTT	CAPERGAGVGGELFF
TRBD1	NA	TRBV30	TRBJ1-2	TGTGCCTGGAGTGTGGGACAGGGGTATGGCTACACCTTC	CAWSVGQGYGYTF
TRBD2	NA	TRBV6-2/TRBV6-3	TRBJ2-3	TGTGCCAGCAGTTACGCCTTGGAGCGGGGTAGCACAGATACGCAGTATTTT	CASSYALERGSTDTQYF
NA	once	TRBV20-1	TRBJ2-7	TGCAGTGCTAGTCGGTGGGAGAGACCCTACGAGCAGTACTTC	CSASRWERPYEQYF
NA	NA	TRBV6-2/TRBV6-3	TRBJ2-2	TGTGCCAGCAGTTTTCAACAGCCGAACACCGGGGAGCTGTTTTTT	CASSFQQPNTGELFF